This TCR beta chain derives from a study of vaccination effects on CD4 cells after COVID-19. Study information: Convalescent patients (n = two) were sampled 16 days and one week prevaccination.

The CDR3 runs to 14 residues. Trimming left V 7 bases short and J 4 bases short, with 11 bases between. Looked up from germline, CDR1 is SNHLY and CDR2 is FYNNEI. Before sequencing took place, the ViraFEST assay used viral peptide pools to expand antigen-specific CD4+ T cells. At the end of 9 to 11 days of culture, CD4+ T cells were isolated. From March to December 2020, the person had a SARS-CoV-2 infection that was confirmed by PCR. The assay was immunoSEQ multiplex PCR, and TCRdb's table has in-frame clones only and misses some. The sample contains around 24,000 clones, 70% to 80% of which appear only once. Regarding this clone: Its target is not known.

V is TRBV2 and J is TRBJ2-6; D may match TRBD1 or TRBD2 (5 bases each). This TCR was recovered from a human donor who had a prior SARS-CoV-2 infection. The sample consisted of CD4+ T cells from PBMCs cultured with SARS-CoV-2 spike peptides, taken before COVID-19 vaccination. CDR3 sequence: CASKGSGGANVLTF. CDR3 sequence (DNA): TGTGCCAGCAAGGGGTCGGGAGGGGCCAACGTCCTGACTTTC.